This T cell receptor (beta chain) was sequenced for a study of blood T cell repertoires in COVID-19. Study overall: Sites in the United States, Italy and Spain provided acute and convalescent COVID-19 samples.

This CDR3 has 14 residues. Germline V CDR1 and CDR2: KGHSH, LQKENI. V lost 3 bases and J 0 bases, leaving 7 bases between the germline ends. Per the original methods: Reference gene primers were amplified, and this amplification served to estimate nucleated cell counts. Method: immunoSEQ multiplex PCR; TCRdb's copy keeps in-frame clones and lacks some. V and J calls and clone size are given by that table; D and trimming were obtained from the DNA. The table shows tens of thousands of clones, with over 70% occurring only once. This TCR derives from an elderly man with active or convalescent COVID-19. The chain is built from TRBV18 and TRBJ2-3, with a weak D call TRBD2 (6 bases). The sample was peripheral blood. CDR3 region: CASSPGRSTDTQYF. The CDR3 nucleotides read TGTGCCAGCTCACCGGGGAGGAGCACAGATACGCAGTATTTT.